This T cell receptor beta chain was captured by sequencing in a study of T cell responses to AZD1222 COVID-19 vaccine. At the level of the study: Pooled in the analysis were second doses at about 4 or about 12 weeks. Findings and caveats of the study: Clonal diversity was possibly underestimated, and white British individuals and females predominated among donors. A reported finding is that nearly half of spike-specific TCRs target unmutated variant regions.

Assay: immunoSEQ multiplex PCR; the TCRdb copy retains only in-frame clones and omits some. The sample includes approximately 260,000 clones, approximately 95% seen only once; the top ten take around 0.5%. The CDR3 extends over 15 amino acids. From germline, CDR1 is MNHEY and CDR2 SVGEGT. Trimming removed 0 bases at V and 0 bases at J, with 9 bases between. The sample holds one count of this clone. Its target is unknown. The rearrangement links TRBV6-2 or TRBV6-3 to TRBJ2-7; D gene uncertain. The source material was peripheral blood, sampled on day 0 of AZD1222 vaccination. The clonotype comes from an adult in good health. The CDR3 region has the DNA TGTGCCAGCAGTTACTCGACGCCGAGCTCCTACGAGCAGTACTTC. It specifies CASSYSTPSSYEQYF.